A selection of T cell receptor beta chains follows, all from one sample in a study of CD8 T cells in Susac syndrome. MiXCR was run by TCRdb on the immunoSEQ multiplex PCR reads, yielding one entry per CDR3 protein. The data show over 95,000 distinct CDR3 sequences, with about 90% seen just once and approximately 0.11% held by the top ten. Sequencing was carried out using CD8+ T cells from PBMCs. The receptors shown here come from a human donor in good health. Each CDR3 is given without its conserved first and last residue. Clone size is not always given. Where it is, it says once, few, many or a class for expanded clones.

V gene	J gene	clone size	CDR3 protein
TRBV20-1	TRBJ1-4	.	SARKGADEKLF
TRBV20-1	TRBJ1-4	.	SPAQGGENEKLF
TRBV5-1	TRBJ2-5	.	ASSLDRVETQY
TRBV20-1	TRBJ2-3	.	SASPDWRGVDTQY
TRBV2	TRBJ2-2	.	ASRPTLPGTGELF
TRBV6-2/TRBV6-3	TRBJ2-7	.	ASSYWTSGTYEQY
TRBV4-2	TRBJ2-5	once	ASSQDRSSSGTQY
TRBV5-4	TRBJ1-3	.	ASSLGGGTGNTIY
TRBV7-2	TRBJ2-1	.	ASSLDVEPQF
TRBV3-1	TRBJ2-7	.	ASSQEGFVAPVYEQY
TRBV7-9	TRBJ1-1	.	ASTARIGEAF
TRBV6-1	TRBJ2-7	.	ATGVWGHEQY
TRBV28	TRBJ2-7	.	ASSSSLSGDSYEQY
TRBV20-1	TRBJ2-3	.	SASPSGRPTDTQY
TRBV7-2	TRBJ2-5	once	ASSSRPQETQY
TRBV29-1	TRBJ2-1	.	SVRGGSYNEQF
TRBV30	TRBJ2-6	.	AWTTGQGARGANVLT
TRBV3-1	TRBJ2-3	few	ASSQGGGTDTQY
TRBV2	TRBJ1-2	.	ASSEAQGFYGYT
TRBV7-2	TRBJ1-2	.	ASSSYGTVGGYT
TRBV7-3	TRBJ2-1	.	ASSSDSGSPSKQF
TRBV6-5	TRBJ2-3	.	ASSYPSGGRDPDTQY
TRBV2	TRBJ2-5	few	ASSGTGQETQY
TRBV4-3	TRBJ1-3	.	ASSQAPQGAGNTIY
TRBV5-4	TRBJ2-7	.	ASSSQTGGYEQY
TRBV7-2	TRBJ1-1	.	ASSLAAGYGEAF
TRBV12-3/TRBV12-4	TRBJ1-4	.	ASSSRVGEKLF
TRBV4-1	TRBJ2-1	.	ASSQTAQRGGRNEQF
TRBV20-1	TRBJ2-3	.	SVTQGTRTDTQY
TRBV20-1	TRBJ2-7	.	SAPDRGGGSYEQY
TRBV5-1	TRBJ2-5	.	ASSVPGLAGPLSQY
TRBV2	TRBJ1-1	once	ASRVQQGAGTEAF
TRBV14	TRBJ1-1	.	ASSQEPGGLTEAF
TRBV20-1	TRBJ2-1	.	SARDSKENEQF
TRBV7-3	TRBJ2-3	once	ASSLTGGSTDTQY
TRBV7-2	TRBJ1-1	.	ASSPFTGGTEAF
TRBV4-1	TRBJ1-1	.	ASSQDYGGDTEAF
TRBV6-2/TRBV6-3	TRBJ1-1	.	ASSYKEFNTEAF
TRBV6-5	TRBJ1-4	.	ASSSGGTNEKLF
TRBV7-2	TRBJ1-3	.	ASSSRPDSGNTIY
TRBV5-6	TRBJ1-1	.	ASSQDRGMSHTEAF
TRBV14	TRBJ1-3	once	ASSHQTGTGNTIY
TRBV29-1	TRBJ2-7	.	SAHLLSTGGRYEQY
TRBV29-1	TRBJ2-7	few	SVGPPHEQY
TRBV2	TRBJ2-7	.	ASSVGTSGLEQY
TRBV12-3/TRBV12-4	TRBJ1-1	.	ASSLAARGGTEAF
TRBV6-2/TRBV6-3	TRBJ2-7	.	ASSYVAGRDEQY
TRBV6-5	TRBJ1-3	.	ASSYSDRNSGNTIY
TRBV7-9	TRBJ2-3	.	ASRPRSTDTQY
TRBV6-1	TRBJ2-7	.	ASSGKEDRGFSYEQY
TRBV4-3	TRBJ2-7	.	ASSLGLAGGQY
TRBV28	TRBJ2-5	.	ASSGQGQETQY
TRBV9	TRBJ1-2	once	ASSVAGVGRGYT
TRBV18	TRBJ2-3	.	ASSGTSGDTQY
TRBV7-2	TRBJ2-1	.	ASSSTRNSYNEQF
TRBV7-3	TRBJ2-1	.	ASSTRTSGSSNEQF
TRBV30	TRBJ2-1	.	AWSLGTGDNEQF
TRBV24-1	TRBJ2-1	.	ATSDSSNTGGKGAEQF